The rows below give T cell receptor beta chains drawn from one sample of a study of blood T cell repertoires in COVID-19. Using immunoSEQ multiplex PCR, the repertoire was profiled, and TCRdb retains in-frame clones only, with some absent. Found here are 250,000 to 300,000 clones, approximately 88% of them singletons; the top ten hold 6.9%. Sequenced input: peripheral blood. These receptors were collected from a woman aged 30 to 39 who had recovered from COVID-19. The conserved cysteine and the conserved F or W are not part of the CDR3 here.

>TRBV13|TRBJ2-3
ASTLEVADTQY
>TRBV13|TRBJ1-6
ASRPYRNSPLH
>TRBV30|TRBJ2-7
AWSVRSGGYEQY
>TRBV3-1/TRBV3-2|TRBJ1-6
ASSLTGVDSPLH
>TRBV5-4|TRBJ1-2
ASSLPTSPGQNGYT
>TRBV2|TRBJ2-4
ATTGSPENIQY
>TRBV2|TRBJ1-1
ASRNRGGTEAF
>TRBV7-8|TRBJ2-2
ASSYISGGPNTGELF
>TRBV7-8|TRBJ2-7
ASSPRGGAKGPYEQY
>TRBV6-5|TRBJ1-2
ASSSRDRPYGYT
>TRBV13|TRBJ2-1
ASSLAHNEQF
>TRBV7-9|TRBJ1-6
ASSLMGDSPLH
>TRBV28|TRBJ1-2
ASSTGQRLYGYT
>TRBV7-2|TRBJ1-6
ASSSGDRDFSPLH
>TRBV27|TRBJ2-3
ASHDRITDTQY
>TRBV7-3|TRBJ1-1
ASSRGRNTEAF
>TRBV11-3|TRBJ2-5
ASSLGLAGSQETQY
>TRBV3-1/TRBV3-2|TRBJ1-1
ASSPTEDRGAF
>TRBV7-2|TRBJ2-5
ASSLVADMKTQY
>TRBV20-1|TRBJ1-2
RLGGYGYT